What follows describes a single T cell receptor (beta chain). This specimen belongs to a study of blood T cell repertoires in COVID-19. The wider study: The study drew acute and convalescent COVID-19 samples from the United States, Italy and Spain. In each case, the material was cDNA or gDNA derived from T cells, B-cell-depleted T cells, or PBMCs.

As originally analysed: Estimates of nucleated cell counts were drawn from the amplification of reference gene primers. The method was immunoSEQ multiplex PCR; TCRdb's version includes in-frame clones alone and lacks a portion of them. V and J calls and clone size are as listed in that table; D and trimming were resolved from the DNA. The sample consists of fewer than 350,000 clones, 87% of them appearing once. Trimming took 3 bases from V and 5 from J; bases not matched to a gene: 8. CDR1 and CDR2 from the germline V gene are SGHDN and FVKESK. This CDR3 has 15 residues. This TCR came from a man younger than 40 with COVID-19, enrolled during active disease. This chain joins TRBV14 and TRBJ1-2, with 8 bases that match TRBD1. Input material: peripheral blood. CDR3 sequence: CASSHSGGNIYGYTF. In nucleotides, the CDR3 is TGTGCCAGCAGCCACTCAGGGGGCAATATTTATGGCTACACCTTC.